Presented here are 23 T cell receptor beta chains from one specimen sequenced in a study of blood T cells in healthy people across ages. A second roughly 6 to 11 cycle PCR used barcoded and J-beta primers. TCRdb itself ran the 5' RACE reads through MiXCR, one entry per CDR3 protein. Here the sample spans 600,000 to 850,000 distinct CDR3 sequences, about 25% being singletons. The same specimen was also included in a second study, on T cells of mothers and their children.

The sequenced sample consisted of blood. The receptors stem from a boy under 18 in good health.

The chain carries TRBV2 and TRBJ1-2, with D tentatively TRBD1 (6 bases). Germline CDR1 is SNHLY and CDR2 is FYNNEI. V lost 6 bases and J lost 6, with 14 bases in between. There are 13 residues in the CDR3. CDR3: CASRGATIDGYTF. CDR3 DNA: TGTGCCAGCAGGGGGGCTACGATCGATGGCTACACCTTC.

The chain combines TRBV11-3 with TRBJ2-1; TRBD1 matches 11 bases. The CDR3 runs 16 residues. Germline trimming cut 4 bases from V and 7 bases from J; bases unmatched to any gene: 9. In germline, CDR1 is SGHNT, CDR2 YENEEA. The CDR3 nucleotides read TGTGCCAGCAGCTCCCTGGGACAGGGGGTCCGAAATGAGCAGTTCTTC. As protein: CASSSLGQGVRNEQFF.

CDR3 in DNA: TGTGCCAGCAGCCAACCACGCCGGGACAGTGATACCTACGAGCAGTACTTC. Translation gives CASSQPRRDSDTYEQYF. The chain uses TRBV28 and TRBJ2-5, with 7 bases identical to TRBD1. The DNA end is a closer match to TRBJ2-7, so the J assignment may be wrong. Germline CDR1 MDHEN, CDR2 SYDVKM. The length of the CDR3 is 17 residues.

V usage is TRBV11-2 and J usage is TRBJ2-3; perhaps TRBD1 as D (6 bases). The CDR3 sequence is 18 residues long. V lost 0 bases and J 2 bases, leaving 18 bases between the germline ends. The germline V gene has CDR1 SGHAT and CDR2 FQNNGV. CDR3 DNA sequence: TGTGCCAGCAGCTTAGATTTGTATGGGGGCATGGACACAGATACGCAGTATTTT. It translates to CASSLDLYGGMDTDTQYF.

This CDR3 is CSVEGTSGTYNEQFF. CDR3 in DNA: TGCAGCGTTGAAGGGACTAGCGGAACCTACAATGAGCAGTTCTTC. This chain connects TRBV29-1 to TRBJ2-1; 10 positions match TRBD2. CDR3 size: 15 residues. With V trimmed by 1 base and J by 2 bases, 2 bases remained unmatched. Per germline, CDR1 SQVTM and CDR2 ANQGSEA.

This chain links TRBV5-1 with TRBJ2-7; TRBD1 or TRBD2 may be the D gene (8 bases each). The ends were cut back, 4 bases at V and 2 bases at J, with 19 bases in the middle. CDR1 and CDR2 from the germline V gene are SGHRS and YFSETQ. CDR3 length: 16 amino acids. The CDR3 loop reads CASSVREGQAAYEQYF. Written as DNA, the CDR3 is TGCGCCAGCAGCGTCCGGGAGGGACAGGCGGCCTACGAGCAGTACTTC.

CDR3 sequence: CASSFLRATSTDTQYF. The CDR3 region has the DNA TGTGCCAGCAGCTTTCTGCGGGCCACTAGCACAGATACGCAGTATTTT. The rearrangement links TRBV5-6 to TRBJ2-3; possibly TRBD2 for D (5 bases). The CDR3 length is 16 residues. The V end was cut by 2 bases, the J end by 0 bases, with 13 bases between. Germline V lookup: CDR1 SGHDT, CDR2 YYEEEE.

With regard to this clonotype: At one end the junction does not follow the germline gene, possibly because of a read error. V usage is TRBV7-3 and J usage is TRBJ2-7; the D is unclear. Germline V gene data show CDR1 as SGHTA and CDR2 as FQGTGA. The CDR3 sequence is 14 residues long. The CDR3 reads CTSSLGPSSYEQYF. As DNA, the CDR3 is TGTACCAGCAGCTTAGGGCCGAGCTCCTACGAGCAGTACTTC.

This clonotype was seen many times. This chain joins TRBV29-1 and TRBJ2-2; 12 nucleotides match TRBD2. This CDR3 comprises 19 residues. Germline values: CDR1 SQVTM, CDR2 ANQGSEA. V lost 5 bases and J lost 5; bases outside the gene matches: 18. CDR3 bases: TGCAGCGTTTTCGGACAGCGGGAACCGGGGACTAGCGGGACCGGGGAGCTGTTTTTT. This sequence encodes CSVFGQREPGTSGTGELFF.

The CDR3 coding sequence is TGTGCCACCAGTGATTTCGGGTATCAGCCCCAGCATTTT. The encoded protein is CATSDFGYQPQHF. The chain combines TRBV24-1 with TRBJ1-5; D is unresolved. Looked up from germline, CDR1 is KGHDR and CDR2 is SFDVKD. This CDR3 comprises 13 residues. Trimming removed 1 base from V and 5 bases from J, with 5 bases in between.

The CDR3 is CASSPGASGSRETQYF. The CDR3 DNA reads as TGTGCCAGCAGCCCAGGGGCTAGCGGGAGTAGAGAGACCCAGTACTTC. V and J are TRBV27 and TRBJ2-5; TRBD2 aligns across 10 bases. Trimming took 6 bases from V and 4 from J; bases not matched to a gene: 11. Germline loops: CDR1 MNHEY, CDR2 SMNVEV (reference sequence). This CDR3 has 16 amino acids.

The chain couples TRBV7-2 to TRBJ1-4; 8 bases map to TRBD1. In germline, CDR1 is SGHTA, CDR2 FQGNSA. This CDR3 is built from 14 residues. With V trimmed by 5 bases and J by 5 bases, 4 bases remained unmatched. The CDR3: CASSIGQGNEKLFF. CDR3 in DNA: TGTGCCAGCAGCATTGGACAGGGCAATGAAAAACTGTTTTTT.

J is TRBJ2-3 and V is TRBV7-3; D possibly matches TRBD1 or TRBD2 (5 bases each). The CDR3 length is 14 residues. The V gene lost 1 base and the J gene lost 4 bases, with 9 bases spanning the gap. Germline V gene lookup returns CDR1 SGHTA and CDR2 FQGTGA. CDR3 sequence reads: CASSLKQGPDTQYF. The DNA for the CDR3 is TGTGCCAGCAGCTTAAAGCAGGGACCAGATACGCAGTATTTT. The full variable domain, rest sourced from reference TRBV7-3 and TRBJ2-3, is GAGVSQTPSNKVTEKGKYVELRCDPISGHTALYWYRQSLGQGPEFLIYFQGTGAADDSGLPNDRFFAVRPEGSVSTLKIQRTERGDSAVYLCASSLKQGPDTQYFGPGTRLTVL.

The chain links TRBV7-2 to TRBJ2-5; D not certain. The J call is in doubt because the DNA end fits TRBJ2-1 better. The CDR3 runs 14 residues. Germline V CDR1 and CDR2: SGHTA, FQGNSA. The CDR3 region is CASSLVRLGNEQFF. In DNA, the CDR3 is TGTGCCAGCAGCTTGGTAAGGCTAGGCAATGAGCAGTTCTTC.

The chain employs TRBV11-2 and TRBJ2-1; 9 nucleotides align to TRBD2. This CDR3 is built from 16 residues. Trimming at V came to 2 bases and at J to 5 bases, leaving 7 bases not matched to a gene. CDR1 is SGHAT and CDR2 is FQNNGV in the germline V gene. This chain's CDR3 is CASSLRSGRPHNEQFF. Here the CDR3 DNA reads TGTGCCAGCAGCTTACGTAGCGGGAGACCTCACAATGAGCAGTTCTTC. The whole variable domain, remainder taken from reference TRBV11-2 and TRBJ2-1, is EAGVAQSPRYKIIEKRQSVAFWCNPISGHATLYWYQQILGQGPKLLIQFQNNGVVDDSQLPKDRFSAERLKGVDSTLKIQPAKLEDSAVYLCASSLRSGRPHNEQFFGPGTRLTVL.

The chain is built from TRBV24-1 and TRBJ2-2; 8 nucleotides line up with TRBD1. Trimming at V came to 9 bases and at J to 6 bases, leaving 8 bases not matched to a gene. This CDR3 has 14 amino acids. Germline V lookup: CDR1 KGHDR, CDR2 SFDVKD. The CDR3 protein is CATELGQGSGELFF. CDR3 sequence (DNA): TGTGCCACCGAGCTAGGACAGGGTTCCGGGGAGCTGTTTTTT.

A few counts support this clonotype. The chain joins TRBV2 to TRBJ1-4, with 7 bases that match TRBD1. V dropped 4 bases and J dropped 8; count of bases not matched to a gene: 7. This CDR3 is built from 14 residues. CDR1 SNHLY and CDR2 FYNNEI come from the germline V gene. The CDR3 DNA is TGTGCCAGCAGTGCCGGGACAGTCGGCGAAAAACTGTTTTTT. Residues: CASSAGTVGEKLFF.

This chain connects TRBV3-1 to TRBJ2-5, with TRBD2 identical over 7 bases. CDR1 LGHDT and CDR2 YNNKEL come from the germline V gene (reference sequence). After removal of 1 base from V and 4 bases from J, the junction contained 6 bases not matched to a gene. CDR3 size: 15 residues. The CDR3 DNA follows: TGTGCCAGCAGCCAAGGGGCGGGAGCGCGAGAGACCCAGTACTTC. This gives the protein CASSQGAGARETQYF.

The V call is TRBV6-2 or TRBV6-3, the J call TRBJ2-7; 10 bases are a match to TRBD2. Germline V gene lookup returns CDR1 MNHEY and CDR2 SVGEGT. This CDR3 spans 16 amino acids. The V segment lost 7 bases and the J segment 3 bases; nucleotides outside the gene matches: 12. CDR3 sequence: CASTQGLANHLYEQYF. Here the CDR3 DNA reads TGTGCCAGCACCCAGGGACTAGCGAATCATCTCTACGAGCAGTACTTC.

This chain connects TRBV20-1 to TRBJ2-2; no firm D call. Germline V gene sequence: CDR1 DFQATT, CDR2 SNEGSKA (reference sequence). The CDR3 covers 12 residues. The germline V and J ends were trimmed by 6 bases and 8 bases, with 13 bases remaining between them. CDR3 protein: CSAHGIAGELFF. In DNA form, the CDR3 reads TGCAGTGCCCATGGAATTGCGGGGGAGCTGTTTTTT.

This clonotype showed up just a few times. The chain links TRBV4-3 to TRBJ1-1; D call uncertain. Germline assignment: CDR1 LGHNA and CDR2 YSLEER. Trimming removed 0 bases at V and 3 bases at J, with 17 bases between. CDR3 length: 17 residues. The CDR3 is CASSQDLVSAGHTEAFF. The CDR3 DNA sequence: TGCGCCAGCAGCCAAGATCTGGTTAGCGCGGGCCACACTGAAGCTTTCTTT.

This chain connects TRBV7-3 to TRBJ2-5, with 9 bases fitting TRBD1. The DNA end lines up better with TRBJ2-1; the J call may be wrong. Germline V gene data show CDR1 as SGHTA and CDR2 as FQGTGA. The CDR3 sequence is 20 residues long. The chain's CDR3 is CASSLTGTGLSRYPYNEQFF. The CDR3 coding sequence is TGTGCCAGCAGCTTAACGGGGACAGGGTTGTCCCGATATCCCTACAATGAGCAGTTCTTC.

The chain carries TRBV2 and TRBJ2-5; perhaps TRBD1 as D (6 bases). Germline assignment: CDR1 SNHLY and CDR2 FYNNEI. This CDR3 spans 13 amino acids. V was trimmed by 8 bases and J by 3 bases, leaving 13 bases between them. The CDR3 sequence: CASVGASKETQYF. The CDR3 coding sequence is TGTGCCAGCGTGGGGGCGAGTAAAGAGACCCAGTACTTC. Looking up the rest from reference TRBV2 and TRBJ2-5 gives the full variable domain: EPEVTQTPSHQVTQMGQEVILRCVPISNHLYFYWYRQILGQKVEFLVSFYNNEISEKSEIFDDQFSVERPDGSNFTLKIRSTKLEDSAMYFCASVGASKETQYFGPGTRLLVL.